What follows are 15 T cell receptor beta chains derived from one specimen sequenced in a study of cytomegalovirus exposure and HLA in healthy donors. PCR used 60 Vbeta primers and 13 Jbeta primers. The protocol was immunoSEQ multiplex PCR, while the TCRdb copy is restricted to in-frame clones and leaves out a portion. The sample lists 100,000 to 150,000 clones; roughly 80% were seen once. The sample taken for sequencing was PBMCs. Receptor source: a man aged 18 to 30 in good health and CMV-seropositive.

This clone was counted only a few times. The V and J genes are TRBV27 and TRBJ2-7, with D maybe TRBD2 (5 bases). Germline lookup yields CDR1 MNHEY and CDR2 SMNVEV (reference sequence). The CDR3 contains 13 residues. The V and J ends lost 6 bases and 1 base respectively, with 10 bases between them. The CDR3 DNA sequence: TGTGCCAGCAGCCCGGGGAGTTCCTACGAGCAGTACTTC. Protein: CASSPGSSYEQYF.

This chain links TRBV11-1 with TRBJ2-5; a weak D match, TRBD1 (6 bases). V was cut by 5 bases and J by 5 bases, with 21 bases left in between. Looked up from germline, CDR1 is SGHAT and CDR2 is FQDESV (reference sequence). The CDR3 runs to 16 residues. CDR3 sequence: CASSLDEWGRGETQYF. CDR3 bases: TGTGCCAGCAGCCTGGACGAATGGGGGCGCGGGGAGACCCAGTACTTC.

The chain couples TRBV19 to TRBJ2-1, with 10 bases that match TRBD1. Looked up from germline, CDR1 is LNHDA and CDR2 is SQIVND (reference sequence). V gave up 5 bases and J gave up 4 bases; unmatched junction bases: 8. The CDR3 is 16 residues long. CDR3 nucleotide sequence: TGTGCCAGTAGTTTTACCGGGACAGGGGATTACAATGAGCAGTTCTTC. It specifies CASSFTGTGDYNEQFF. Full variable domain (rest looked up from reference TRBV19 and TRBJ2-1): DGGITQSPKYLFRKEGQNVTLSCEQNLNHDAMYWYRQDPGQGLRLIYYSQIVNDFQKGDIAEGYSVSREKKESFPLTVTSAQKNPTAFYLCASSFTGTGDYNEQFFGPGTRLTVL.

In this sample, this clone turned up once. The CDR3 nucleotides read TGTGCCAGTAGTAAGAGCAGGGGGGAGACCCAGTACTTC. Translating it yields CASSKSRGETQYF. V usage is TRBV19 and J usage is TRBJ2-5; TRBD1 matches at 7 bases. CDR1 LNHDA and CDR2 SQIVND come from the germline V gene (reference sequence). J was trimmed by 5 bases and V by 4 bases; bases with no gene match: 4. The CDR3 totals 13 residues.

The V call is TRBV5-8, the J call TRBJ2-6, with 7 bases lining up with TRBD1. Germline CDR1 SGHTS, CDR2 YDEGEE. The CDR3 has 17 residues. J was trimmed by 4 bases and V by 4 bases; bases with no gene match: 11. This CDR3 is CASSPGQYNTGANVLTF. The CDR3 bases are TGTGCCAGCAGCCCGGGACAGTACAATACCGGGGCCAACGTCCTGACTTTC.

The chain combines TRBV28 with TRBJ1-5, with D possibly matching TRBD1 (6 bases). The CDR3 length is 16 residues. V was clipped by 2 bases and J by 6 bases, with 17 bases between them. Looked up from germline, CDR1 is MDHEN and CDR2 is SYDVKM. CDR3 nucleotides: TGTGCCAGCAGTTTAGCCGGGACAAGGGGTTTTCAGCCCCAGCATTTT. Its protein is CASSLAGTRGFQPQHF.

This clone was seen once. The rearrangement uses TRBV15 and TRBJ1-1, with TRBD1 matching 8 bases. This CDR3 contains 15 residues. The V segment lost 4 bases and the J segment 7 bases; nucleotides outside the gene matches: 11. Germline V gene lookup returns CDR1 LNHNV and CDR2 YYDKDF (reference sequence). The CDR3 loop is CATSTIPGTGIEAFF. CDR3 in DNA: TGTGCCACCAGCACTATTCCCGGGACAGGTATTGAAGCTTTCTTT.

The chain employs TRBV10-3 and TRBJ2-7, with TRBD2 matching 7 bases. CDR1 is ENHRY, CDR2 SYGVKD, per germline. The J segment lost 6 bases and the V segment lost 6 bases, leaving 5 bases of the junction unmatched. The CDR3 has 12 residues. Here the CDR3 reads CAIRNTSVEQYF. DNA of the CDR3: TGTGCCATCAGAAACACTAGCGTCGAGCAGTACTTC.

J is TRBJ1-1 and V is TRBV19, with a possible D match to TRBD1 (5 bases). V lost 1 base and J lost 7, with 10 bases in between. The germline V gene encodes CDR1 LNHDA and CDR2 SQIVND (reference sequence). The CDR3 covers 13 residues. The CDR3 loop reads CASSIAGSSEAFF. The CDR3 bases are TGTGCCAGTAGTATAGCAGGGTCCAGTGAAGCTTTCTTT.

This chain joins TRBV9 and TRBJ1-5, with no clear D. This CDR3 has 14 amino acids. CDR1 and CDR2 (germline): SGDLS, YYNGEE. V was clipped by 4 bases and J by 3 bases, with 11 bases between them. CDR3 protein: CASSQPGPNQPQHF. CDR3 sequence (DNA): TGTGCCAGCAGCCAGCCAGGTCCCAATCAGCCCCAGCATTTT.

The chain combines TRBV4-1 with TRBJ2-1; 13 bases line up with TRBD2. The CDR3 runs 18 residues. The V gene's germline CDR1 is MGHRA and CDR2 YSYEKL. Trimming at V came to 4 bases and at J to 3 bases, leaving 9 bases not matched to a gene. This CDR3 reads CASSLFPGLAGVYNEQFF. For the CDR3, the DNA is TGCGCCAGCAGCCTTTTTCCCGGACTAGCGGGGGTCTACAATGAGCAGTTCTTC.

V and J are TRBV9 and TRBJ1-1, with D uncertain. This CDR3 comprises 14 residues. Trimming took off 0 bases at V and 5 bases at J, with 11 bases between the two ends. Germline CDR1 SGDLS, CDR2 YYNGEE. In DNA form, the CDR3 reads TGTGCCAGCAGCGTAGTGAACCCGGGGACTGAAGCTTTCTTT. Translation gives CASSVVNPGTEAFF.

As DNA, the CDR3 is TGTGCCAGCAGCTCCAAGAGGGGCACAGATACGCAGTATTTT. Translation gives CASSSKRGTDTQYF. The chain links TRBV5-6 to TRBJ2-3, with D tentatively TRBD2 (5 bases). Germline V lookup: CDR1 SGHDT, CDR2 YYEEEE. The CDR3 has 14 amino acids. Trimming stripped 3 bases from V and 1 base from J, with 9 bases between. Looking up the rest from reference TRBV5-6 and TRBJ2-3 gives the full variable domain: DAGVTQSPTHLIKTRGQQVTLRCSPKSGHDTVSWYQQALGQGPQFIFQYYEEEERQRGNFPDRFSGHQFPNYSSELNVNALLLGDSALYLCASSSKRGTDTQYFGPGTRLTVL.

The chain links TRBV25-1 to TRBJ1-2, with TRBD1 matching 9 bases. The J segment lost 4 bases and the V segment lost 4 bases, leaving 4 bases of the junction unmatched. Germline V lookup: CDR1 MGHDK, CDR2 SYGVNS. This CDR3 spans 14 amino acids. The CDR3 region has the DNA TGTGCCAGCAGTGCCCCGACAGGGGGCTATGGCTACACCTTC. Translation gives CASSAPTGGYGYTF.

A few counts support this clone. The chain uses TRBV5-6 and TRBJ1-6; D is unresolved. Germline V CDR1 and CDR2: SGHDT, YYEEEE. Trimming left V 2 bases short and J 8 bases short, with 14 bases between. CDR3 length: 15 residues. This CDR3 reads CASSFRNRKDSPLHF. The CDR3 nucleotides read TGTGCCAGCAGCTTCAGAAACCGAAAAGATTCACCCCTCCACTTT.